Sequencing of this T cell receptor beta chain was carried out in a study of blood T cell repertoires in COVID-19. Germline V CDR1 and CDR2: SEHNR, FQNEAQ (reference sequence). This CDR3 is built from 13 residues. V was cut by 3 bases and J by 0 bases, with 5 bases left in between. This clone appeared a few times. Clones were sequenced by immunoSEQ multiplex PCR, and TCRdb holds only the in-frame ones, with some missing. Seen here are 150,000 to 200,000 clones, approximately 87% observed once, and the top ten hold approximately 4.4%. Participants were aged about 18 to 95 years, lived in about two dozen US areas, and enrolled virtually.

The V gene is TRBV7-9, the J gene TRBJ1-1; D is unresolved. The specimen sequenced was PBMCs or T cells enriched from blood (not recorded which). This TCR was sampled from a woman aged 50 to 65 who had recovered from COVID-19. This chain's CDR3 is CASSLEMNTEAFF. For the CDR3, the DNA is TGTGCCAGCAGCTTGGAGATGAACACTGAAGCTTTCTTT.